The following is a TCR beta chain sequence with its context. This sample was included in a study of Graves' ophthalmopathy and Graves' hyperthyroidism. Study background: Ahead of any treatment, peripheral blood was obtained at the initial diagnosis.

For repertoire sequencing, the TCR beta CDR3 regions were amplified from RNA transcripts. RT-PCR in the first round used HTBI primers; a second-round multiplex PCR followed. TCRdb processed the multiplex PCR reads anew with MiXCR; each CDR3 protein has one entry. The table lists about 220,000 distinct CDR3 sequences, 20% to 25% of them singletons, with approximately 40% in the top ten. V lost 5 bases to trimming and J lost 15 bases; unmatched junction nucleotides: 13. Per germline, CDR1 GTSNPN and CDR2 SVGIG (reference sequence). The CDR3 contains 14 residues. Sequencing was done on a sample of peripheral blood. The rearrangement uses TRBV30 and TRBJ2-6, with 10 bases aligning to TRBD1. The sequence was obtained from a woman aged 45-65 years with Graves' ophthalmopathy. The CDR3 DNA is TGTGCCTGGCTCACCGGGACAGGGGCCCGAGACCTGACTTTC. Translation: CAWLTGTGARDLTF.